Listed below are T cell receptor beta chains from one sample, sequenced in a study of T-cell memory formation after mild COVID-19. A single record per CDR3 protein comes from TCRdb applying MiXCR to the 5' RACE reads. The sample includes some 110,000 distinct CDR3 sequences, over 10% of them seen just once. Material: PBMCs or a T cell subset sorted from them (not recorded which). The receptors here all came from an adult woman who had mild COVID-19 (a few samples of this study predate the infection). Cell type and time point are not known. Each CDR3 is given with its conserved first and last residue. A D gene is named only where the DNA matches it firmly. Clone size is given for some rows only: seen once, a few or many times, or a class if the clone is expanded.

clone size: few
J gene: TRBJ1-1
V gene: TRBV5-6
D gene: .
CDR3 DNA: TGTGCCAGCAGCTTGGTCAGGATAGACACTGAAGCTTTCTTT
CDR3 protein: CASSLVRIDTEAFF

clone size: .
J gene: TRBJ2-3
V gene: TRBV27
D gene: TRBD2
CDR3 DNA: TGTGCCAGCAGTTTCCGCCGACTAGCGGGCCCCACAGATACGCAGTATTTT
CDR3 protein: CASSFRRLAGPTDTQYF

clone size: .
J gene: TRBJ1-3
V gene: TRBV7-9
D gene: .
CDR3 DNA: TGTGCCAGCAGCTCCACCAGTGGCCAGGCTGGAAACACCATATATTTT
CDR3 protein: CASSSTSGQAGNTIYF

clone size: .
J gene: TRBJ1-6
V gene: TRBV28
D gene: TRBD1
CDR3 DNA: TGTGCCAGCAGCCGAGGGACAGGGAAGTTTCCCCTCCACTTT
CDR3 protein: CASSRGTGKFPLHF

clone size: few
J gene: TRBJ1-2
V gene: TRBV4-2
D gene: .
CDR3 DNA: TGTGCCAGCAGCCAAGATCTCGAGCAGGGTTTACGGTATGGCTACACCTTC
CDR3 protein: CASSQDLEQGLRYGYTF

clone size: few
J gene: TRBJ1-2
V gene: TRBV10-3
D gene: .
CDR3 DNA: TGTGCCACCCTCGGGCCGGGGAGTTATGGCTACACCTTC
CDR3 protein: CATLGPGSYGYTF

clone size: .
J gene: TRBJ1-2
V gene: TRBV6-5
D gene: .
CDR3 DNA: TGTGCCAGCAGTTACCCTGGCGGGGAAGCTGGCTACACCTTC
CDR3 protein: CASSYPGGEAGYTF

clone size: few
J gene: TRBJ2-7
V gene: TRBV7-6
D gene: TRBD2
CDR3 DNA: TGTGCCAGCAGCTCGACTAGCGGACCCAAAGAAGAGCAGTACTTC
CDR3 protein: CASSSTSGPKEEQYF

clone size: .
J gene: TRBJ2-1
V gene: TRBV7-3
D gene: TRBD2
CDR3 DNA: TGTGCCAGCAGCTTATTTCAAGCGGGGTACAATGAGCAGTTCTTC
CDR3 protein: CASSLFQAGYNEQFF

clone size: few
J gene: TRBJ2-1
V gene: TRBV3-1
D gene: .
CDR3 DNA: TGTGCCAGCAGCCAAGGGGTGGGGGAGCAGTTCTTC
CDR3 protein: CASSQGVGEQFF

clone size: many
J gene: TRBJ2-3
V gene: TRBV6-5
D gene: TRBD2
CDR3 DNA: TGTGCCAGCAGCTACGGAACGGGGGGATCTAGCACAGATACGCAGTATTTT
CDR3 protein: CASSYGTGGSSTDTQYF

clone size: .
J gene: TRBJ2-1
V gene: TRBV19
D gene: .
CDR3 DNA: TGTGCCAGTAGTATTCTCGGGAGCAACTACAATGAGCAGTTCTTC
CDR3 protein: CASSILGSNYNEQFF

clone size: many
J gene: TRBJ2-7
V gene: TRBV29-1
D gene: .
CDR3 DNA: TGCAGACATAGCCCCCTCCCCAGGGTTCCCCCCTACGAGCAGTACTTC
CDR3 protein: CRHSPLPRVPPYEQYF

clone size: many
J gene: TRBJ2-3
V gene: TRBV6-5
D gene: TRBD2
CDR3 DNA: TGTGCCAGCAGTCCGGGGACTAGCGGGGTTCGCACAGATACGCAGTATTTT
CDR3 protein: CASSPGTSGVRTDTQYF

clone size: few
J gene: TRBJ2-2
V gene: TRBV20-1
D gene: TRBD1
CDR3 DNA: TGCAGTGCTAGAGATCAGGGGGCTTCCACCGGGGAGCTGTTTTTT
CDR3 protein: CSARDQGASTGELFF

clone size: many
J gene: TRBJ2-1
V gene: TRBV5-1
D gene: TRBD2
CDR3 DNA: TGCGCCAGCAGCTTGGAGCTAGCGGGAGGACAAAAGTATTTGATTGAGCAGTTCTTC
CDR3 protein: CASSLELAGGQKYLIEQFF

clone size: .
J gene: TRBJ2-7
V gene: TRBV25-1
D gene: TRBD1
CDR3 DNA: TGTGCCAGCAGCTCGACAGGGGAGGCCTACGAGCAGTACTTC
CDR3 protein: CASSSTGEAYEQYF

clone size: .
J gene: TRBJ2-7
V gene: TRBV9
D gene: .
CDR3 DNA: TGTGCCAGCAGCGTAGCTCATGCAGGGGTTGAGCAGTACTTC
CDR3 protein: CASSVAHAGVEQYF

clone size: .
J gene: TRBJ1-1
V gene: TRBV4-2
D gene: .
CDR3 DNA: TGTGCCAGCAGCCAAGGTGAAGGGACCACTGAAGCTTTCTTT
CDR3 protein: CASSQGEGTTEAFF

clone size: .
J gene: TRBJ2-1
V gene: TRBV12-3/TRBV12-4
D gene: TRBD2
CDR3 DNA: TGTGCCAGCAGCTTCGGACTAGCGGGGAGCTCCTACAATGAGCAGTTCTTC
CDR3 protein: CASSFGLAGSSYNEQFF

clone size: .
J gene: TRBJ2-7
V gene: TRBV27
D gene: TRBD1
CDR3 DNA: TGTGCCAGCAGTTTAGGGCACCTCCGGGACAGCGTCTCCTACGAGCAGTACTTC
CDR3 protein: CASSLGHLRDSVSYEQYF

clone size: few
J gene: TRBJ2-1
V gene: TRBV7-2
D gene: .
CDR3 DNA: TGTGCCAGCAGCTTACTAGCGCCTTCCTACAATGAGCAGTTCTTC
CDR3 protein: CASSLLAPSYNEQFF

clone size: .
J gene: TRBJ2-5
V gene: TRBV20-1
D gene: .
CDR3 DNA: TGCAGTGCTAGAGACTATCGAGAGACCCAGTACTTC
CDR3 protein: CSARDYRETQYF

clone size: .
J gene: TRBJ1-2
V gene: TRBV20-1
D gene: .
CDR3 DNA: TGCAGTGCTCTTCAGGGAAATTATGGCTACACCTTC
CDR3 protein: CSALQGNYGYTF

clone size: .
J gene: TRBJ1-5
V gene: TRBV12-1
D gene: .
CDR3 DNA: TGTGCCAGCAGACATAACCCGCACTTGGGACATGCGGGCTATAGCAATCAGCCCCAGCATTTT
CDR3 protein: CASRHNPHLGHAGYSNQPQHF

clone size: few
J gene: TRBJ2-7
V gene: TRBV7-6
D gene: .
CDR3 DNA: TGTGCCAGCAGCTCGGACATATACGAGCAGTACTTC
CDR3 protein: CASSSDIYEQYF

clone size: many
J gene: TRBJ2-7
V gene: TRBV4-3
D gene: .
CDR3 DNA: TGCGCCAGCAGCCAAGACGGGAGCTCCTACGAGCAGTACTTC
CDR3 protein: CASSQDGSSYEQYF